A single sample is the source of the 4 T cell receptor beta chains below, sequenced in a study of T-cell reconstitution after alpha-beta-depleted transplantation in children. Molecular barcoding with unique molecular identifiers was used for the TCRbeta library. TCRdb reprocessed the PCR reads via MiXCR and lists one record per CDR3 protein. The profile covers about 440,000 distinct CDR3 sequences, with about 40% appearing a single time and 27% taken by the ten largest. The sequenced sample was PBMCs, obtained before TCRalphabeta/CD19-depleted stem cell transplant. The receptors were sampled from a girl aged 2 to 9 with aplastic anemia, due to receive a stem cell transplant.

This clonotype occurred many times. The chain links TRBV29-1 to TRBJ2-1, with 8 bases that match TRBD1. The CDR3 length is 14 residues. Per germline, CDR1 SQVTM and CDR2 ANQGSEA. V lost 6 bases and J lost 3; bases outside the gene matches: 7. CDR3 in amino acids: CSVLLGQVYNEQFF. The CDR3 DNA reads TGCAGCGTCTTATTGGGACAGGTCTACAATGAGCAGTTCTTC.

Only a few counts were recorded for this clonotype. This sequence joins TRBV7-3 and TRBJ2-1; 8 nucleotides match TRBD2. With V trimmed by 0 bases and J by 5 bases, 3 bases remained unmatched. The CDR3 has 15 residues. The germline V gene encodes CDR1 SGHTA and CDR2 FQGTGA. The CDR3: CASSLTRTSNNEQFF. CDR3 nucleotide sequence: TGTGCCAGCAGCTTAACTCGGACTAGCAACAATGAGCAGTTCTTC. The full variable domain, rest sourced from reference TRBV7-3 and TRBJ2-1, is GAGVSQTPSNKVTEKGKYVELRCDPISGHTALYWYRQSLGQGPEFLIYFQGTGAADDSGLPNDRFFAVRPEGSVSTLKIQRTERGDSAVYLCASSLTRTSNNEQFFGPGTRLTVL.

This clonotype occurred a few times. This chain joins TRBV9 and TRBJ2-1, with 11 bases lining up with TRBD2. V was clipped by 0 bases and J by 3 bases; unmatched bases: 8. The CDR3 covers 18 residues. The germline V gene encodes CDR1 SGDLS and CDR2 YYNGEE. Here the CDR3 DNA reads TGTGCCAGCAGCGTAGCAACAGGGACTAGCGGAGACTACAATGAGCAGTTCTTC. Translated, it gives CASSVATGTSGDYNEQFF.

This clonotype was counted many times. For the CDR3, the DNA is TGCAGTGCCCGTAAGGGGCCGAACACCGGGGAGCTGTTTTTT. Translating it yields CSARKGPNTGELFF. This sequence joins TRBV20-1 and TRBJ2-2; tentative D call: TRBD1 (5 bases). Trimming shortened V by 6 bases and J by 0 bases, and 11 bases separated the two germline ends. This CDR3 contains 14 residues. Germline loops: CDR1 DFQATT, CDR2 SNEGSKA (reference sequence).